One sample yielded the 7 T cell receptor beta chains listed below, sequenced in a study of graft-versus-host responses after intestinal transplantation. Measured with immunoSEQ multiplex PCR; TCRdb has only the in-frame clones, and not every one. The repertoire consists of approximately 14,000 clones, with 65% to 70% occurring once and the leading ten covering 7% to 9%. Graft-derived tissue was subjected to processing to liberate intraepithelial and lamina propria lymphocytes. The sequenced sample was ileum tissue, obtained less than 700 days after intestinal transplantation. Receptor source: a human patient who received an intestinal transplant, so some T cells may come from the graft donor.

This clone appeared a few times. The chain employs TRBV14 and TRBJ2-7, with 7 bases lining up with TRBD1. The V segment lost 1 base and the J segment 0 bases; nucleotides outside the gene matches: 3. CDR1 and CDR2 from the germline V gene are SGHDN and FVKESK. CDR3 length: 15 residues. The CDR3 DNA sequence: TGTGCCAGCAGCCAAGGGACAGGCTTCTCCTACGAGCAGTACTTC. Protein: CASSQGTGFSYEQYF.

V usage is TRBV7-9 and J usage is TRBJ2-7; possibly TRBD2 for D (8 bases). Germline V CDR1 and CDR2: SEHNR, FQNEAQ (reference sequence). Trimming removed 5 bases at V and 4 bases at J, with 18 bases between. The CDR3 is 15 residues long. CDR3 sequence: CASSPREGARYEQYF. Written as DNA, the CDR3 is TGTGCCAGCAGCCCCCGGGAGGGGGCGAGGTACGAGCAGTACTTC.

The chain employs TRBV7-9 and TRBJ1-2, with 12 positions matching TRBD1. The V gene end was trimmed by 6 bases and the J gene end by 5 bases; junction bases not matched to a gene: 7. Germline-derived CDR1 and CDR2 are SEHNR and FQNEAQ (reference sequence). This CDR3 has 15 amino acids. Here the CDR3 DNA reads TGTGCCAGCAGTGGGACAGGGGGCGCAGGATATGGCTACACCTTC. Its protein product is CASSGTGGAGYGYTF.

The chain recombines TRBV7-9 with TRBJ1-2; the D is unclear. V lost 1 base to trimming and J lost 14 bases, with 11 bases between them. From germline, CDR1 is SEHNR and CDR2 FQNEAQ (reference sequence). This CDR3 has 11 amino acids. For the CDR3, the DNA is TGTGCCAGCAGCTTAGGAGGCCAAACTACCTTC. Translated, it gives CASSLGGQTTF. Complete variable domain (other parts from reference TRBV7-9 and TRBJ1-2): DTGVSQNPRHKITKRGQNVTFRCDPISEHNRLYWYRQTLGQGPEFLTYFQNEAQLEKSRLLSDRFSAERPKGSFSTLEIQRTEQGDSAMYLCASSLGGQTTFGSGTRLTVV.

This clone was counted between two and nine times. The chain carries TRBV6-6 and TRBJ1-5, with D unclear. There are 13 residues in the CDR3. V lost 7 bases and J 4 bases, leaving 11 bases between the germline ends. CDR1 and CDR2 from the germline V gene are MNHNY and SVGAGI (reference sequence). Written as DNA, the CDR3 is TGTGCCAGCACCACGAGCGTTAATCAGCCCCAGCATTTT. Translation gives CASTTSVNQPQHF.

This clone occurred once. The CDR3 DNA reads TGTGCCAGCAGCCCAAAGGGAGGGTTTTTGGTCACTGAAGCTTTCTTT. Residues: CASSPKGGFLVTEAFF. The rearrangement joins TRBV7-2 to TRBJ1-1; no definite D call. The CDR3 is 16 residues long. V lost 5 bases and J lost 4, with 20 bases in between. CDR1 and CDR2 from the germline V gene are SGHTA and FQGNSA.

The V call is TRBV2, the J call TRBJ2-3; no definite D call. This CDR3 comprises 14 residues. Per the germline V gene, CDR1 is SNHLY and CDR2 is FYNNEI. V gave up 3 bases and J gave up 1 base, with 8 bases separating them. This CDR3 is CASSEGRRTDTQYF. CDR3 in DNA: TGTGCCAGCAGTGAGGGCCGCCGCACAGATACGCAGTATTTT. The whole variable domain, remainder taken from reference TRBV2 and TRBJ2-3, is EPEVTQTPSHQVTQMGQEVILRCVPISNHLYFYWYRQILGQKVEFLVSFYNNEISEKSEIFDDQFSVERPDGSNFTLKIRSTKLEDSAMYFCASSEGRRTDTQYFGPGTRLTVL.